The 20 T cell receptor beta chains below come from one sample, sequenced in a study of blood T cell repertoires in COVID-19. The table came from immunoSEQ multiplex PCR; TCRdb's copy has only in-frame clones and leaves some out. The sample records roughly 280,000 clones, around 90% being singletons. The sequenced material came from peripheral blood. Receptors were obtained from a woman aged 45-59 years who had recovered from COVID-19.

This chain uses TRBV6-2 or TRBV6-3 with TRBJ2-1; D may be TRBD1 (6 bases). Germline V gene data show CDR1 as MNHEY and CDR2 as SVGEGT. The V and J ends lost 6 bases and 9 bases respectively, with 15 bases between them. The CDR3 has 13 residues. CDR3 sequence (DNA): TGTGCCAGCAGCCTCTTCCAGGGGACTGAGCAGTTCTTC. Protein product: CASSLFQGTEQFF.

J is TRBJ2-7 and V is TRBV7-9; 10 positions agree with TRBD1. The trim removed 2 bases at V and 4 bases at J, leaving 5 bases unmatched. Germline CDR1 SEHNR, CDR2 FQNEAQ (reference sequence). The CDR3 length is 15 residues. The CDR3: CASSLRQGAGYEQYF. DNA for the CDR3: TGTGCCAGCAGCTTACGACAGGGGGCGGGGTACGAGCAGTACTTC.

This chain joins TRBV5-5 and TRBJ2-1; D is unclear. The CDR3 totals 15 residues. The germline V gene encodes CDR1 SGHKS and CDR2 YYEKEE (reference sequence). Trimming took 6 bases from V and 3 from J, leaving 16 bases between them. For the CDR3, the DNA is TGTGCCAGCATCCCTGAGGTGTTGGTCTACAATGAGCAGTTCTTC. Translated, it gives CASIPEVLVYNEQFF. The full variable domain, rest sourced from reference TRBV5-5 and TRBJ2-1, is DAGVTQSPTHLIKTRGQQVTLRCSPISGHKSVSWYQQVLGQGPQFIFQYYEKEERGRGNFPDRFSARQFPNYSSELNVNALLLGDSALYLCASIPEVLVYNEQFFGPGTRLTVL.

This clone was picked up one time. The chain carries TRBV27 and TRBJ1-2, with D possibly matching TRBD1 (5 bases). Germline V gene lookup returns CDR1 MNHEY and CDR2 SMNVEV (reference sequence). CDR3 size: 13 residues. V was shortened by 6 bases and J by 13 bases, with 21 bases between the two germline ends. The CDR3 here is CASRDTGSVWLTF. CDR3 sequence (DNA): TGTGCCAGCAGAGACACAGGTTCGGTTTGGCTCACCTTC.

This rearrangement joins TRBV6-5 to TRBJ1-5, with D possibly being TRBD1 (5 bases). Deletions cut 7 bases from V and 8 bases from J, with 12 bases between. Germline V gene sequence: CDR1 MNHEY, CDR2 SVGAGI. The CDR3 has 12 amino acids. CDR3 sequence: CASKGFPEPQHF. CDR3 nucleotide sequence: TGTGCCAGCAAGGGGTTTCCTGAGCCCCAGCATTTT.

V is TRBV7-8 and J is TRBJ2-7; 9 bases are a match to TRBD1. Germline loops: CDR1 SGHVS, CDR2 FQNEAQ. V dropped 5 bases and J dropped 5; count of bases not matched to a gene: 13. This CDR3 region has 16 residues. This CDR3 reads CASSPIPGQGENEQYF. Here the CDR3 DNA reads TGTGCCAGCAGCCCGATCCCGGGACAGGGAGAAAACGAGCAGTACTTC. The full variable domain, its missing parts supplied by reference TRBV7-8 and TRBJ2-7, is GAGVSQSPRYKVAKRGQDVALRCDPISGHVSLFWYQQALGQGPEFLTYFQNEAQLDKSGLPSDRFFAERPEGSVSTLKIQRTQQEDSAVYLCASSPIPGQGENEQYFGPGTRLTVT.

The chain carries TRBV19 and TRBJ2-2; 7 nucleotides align to TRBD2. The CDR3 spans 15 residues. V was clipped by 4 bases and J by 5 bases; unmatched bases: 7. Germline V gene sequence: CDR1 LNHDA, CDR2 SQIVND (reference sequence). The DNA for the CDR3 is TGTGCCAGTAGTACAAGCGGGATAGGGACCGGGGAGCTGTTTTTT. As protein: CASSTSGIGTGELFF.

This clone was seen a single time. This rearrangement joins TRBV28 to TRBJ1-2; no definite D call. V gave up 5 bases and J gave up 1 base, with 8 bases separating them. CDR1 MDHEN and CDR2 SYDVKM come from the germline V gene. The CDR3 has 13 amino acids. This chain's CDR3 is CASSARLNYGYTF. The DNA for the CDR3 is TGTGCCAGCAGTGCGCGACTTAACTATGGCTACACCTTC.

In nucleotides, the CDR3 is TGTGCCAGCAGCTCCTACGGGGGGCAAGATACGCAGTATTTT. It yields the protein CASSSYGGQDTQYF. The chain uses TRBV7-3 and TRBJ2-3; D might be TRBD2 (7 bases). V gave up 4 bases and J gave up 5 bases, with 13 bases separating them. Per germline, CDR1 SGHTA and CDR2 FQGTGA. The CDR3 covers 14 residues.

The chain combines TRBV5-5 with TRBJ2-7; 12 bases align to TRBD2. J gave up 4 bases and V 0 bases, and 2 bases lay outside the gene matches. From germline, CDR1 is SGHKS and CDR2 YYEKEE (reference sequence). The CDR3 is 15 amino acids. CDR3 coding DNA: TGTGCCAGCAGCTTGGGGGGGACTAGCGGGTACGAGCAGTACTTC. Encoded protein: CASSLGGTSGYEQYF.

V usage is TRBV6-2 or TRBV6-3 and J usage is TRBJ2-7, with 7 bases identical to TRBD1. From germline, CDR1 is MNHEY and CDR2 SVGEGT. This CDR3 has 15 amino acids. The junction had 9 bases not matched to a gene; V was cut back by 4 bases and J by 3 bases. CDR3 sequence: CASSSTRQGRYEQYF. CDR3 in DNA: TGTGCCAGCAGTTCAACCCGACAGGGCCGCTACGAGCAGTACTTC.

V and J are TRBV7-2 and TRBJ1-1, with no clear D. Germline CDR1 SGHTA, CDR2 FQGNSA. The CDR3 is made up of 13 amino acids. Trimming removed 5 bases from V and 4 bases from J, with 11 bases in between. CDR3 nucleotide sequence: TGTGCCAGCAGCCCCCAGGTCTCCACTGAAGCTTTCTTT. Translating gives CASSPQVSTEAFF.

The chain recombines TRBV5-1 with TRBJ1-2; a weak D match, TRBD1 (6 bases). Per germline, CDR1 SGHRS and CDR2 YFSETQ. V was pared by 4 bases and J by 8 bases, with 18 bases between. The CDR3 length is 14 residues. CDR3 residues: CASSPDRPDGGYTF. The CDR3 DNA follows: TGCGCCAGCAGCCCAGACAGGCCCGATGGGGGCTACACCTTC.

This sequence joins TRBV27 and TRBJ2-1; possible D gene TRBD1, 6 bases. CDR3 size: 13 residues. The germline V and J ends were trimmed by 5 bases and 10 bases, with 15 bases remaining between them. In germline, CDR1 is MNHEY, CDR2 SMNVEV (reference sequence). In nucleotides, the CDR3 is TGTGCCAGCAGTATCCTCGGACAGCGAGAGCAGTTCTTC. Translation: CASSILGQREQFF.

This rearrangement joins TRBV10-3 to TRBJ2-5; no reliable D call. Germline V gives CDR1 ENHRY, CDR2 SYGVKD. CDR3 length: 13 residues. V lost 6 bases and J 2 bases, leaving 10 bases between the germline ends. The CDR3 sequence: CAISPRTQETQYF. CDR3 coding DNA: TGTGCCATCAGCCCTCGTACTCAAGAGACCCAGTACTTC.

For the CDR3, the DNA is TGTGCCAGCAGCTACTTCCGTCCAGATACGCAGTATTTT. This encodes CASSYFRPDTQYF. The chain employs TRBV7-3 and TRBJ2-3; D gene unclear. Trimming removed 4 bases at V and 4 bases at J, with 9 bases between. The CDR3 has 13 residues. CDR1 is SGHTA, CDR2 FQGTGA, per germline. Based on the CDR3 plus reference TRBV7-3 and TRBJ2-3, the full variable domain is GAGVSQTPSNKVTEKGKYVELRCDPISGHTALYWYRQSLGQGPEFLIYFQGTGAADDSGLPNDRFFAVRPEGSVSTLKIQRTERGDSAVYLCASSYFRPDTQYFGPGTRLTVL.

This clone was picked up one time. The chain couples TRBV27 to TRBJ1-5; D is undetermined. V was cut by 5 bases and J by 4 bases, with 18 bases left in between. There are 16 residues in the CDR3. The germline gives CDR1 MNHEY, CDR2 SMNVEV (reference sequence). The CDR3 sequence: CASSTPFRETNQPQHF. The DNA of the CDR3 is TGTGCCAGCAGTACCCCCTTTAGAGAGACAAATCAGCCCCAGCATTTT.

The chain is built from TRBV6-1 and TRBJ1-1; D not resolved. There are 11 residues in the CDR3. V was trimmed by 3 bases and J by 11 bases, leaving 10 bases between them. CDR1 is MNHNS, CDR2 SASEGT, per germline. The CDR3 coding sequence is TGTGCCAGCAGTGAGTACGTCGCGGCTTTCTTT. Translating it yields CASSEYVAAFF.

The chain combines TRBV6-6 with TRBJ1-2, with 7 bases identical to TRBD1. The germline gives CDR1 MNHNY, CDR2 SVGAGI (reference sequence). V dropped 6 bases and J dropped 5; count of bases not matched to a gene: 6. The CDR3 totals 13 residues. For the CDR3, the DNA is TGTGCCAGCAGGTCCCGGGACAGTTATGGCTACACCTTC. It translates to CASRSRDSYGYTF.

This clone has a single count. J is TRBJ2-6 and V is TRBV19; 10 bases match TRBD2. Germline V gene data show CDR1 as LNHDA and CDR2 as SQIVND (reference sequence). With 0 bases clipped from V and 0 bases from J, the junction kept 8 bases outside the gene matches. CDR3 length: 20 residues. The CDR3 is CASSIDRAGTSASGANVLTF. Here the CDR3 DNA reads TGTGCCAGTAGTATAGATAGGGCGGGGACTAGCGCCTCTGGGGCCAACGTCCTGACTTTC.